This T cell receptor (beta chain) stems from a study of cytomegalovirus exposure and HLA in healthy donors. Findings and caveats of the study: Reportedly, fewer N-insertions than the approximately 690-donor mean appeared in an Asian-associated ancestry cluster in a later analysis.

Per the germline V gene, CDR1 is SNHLY and CDR2 is FYNNEI. This CDR3 spans 14 amino acids. Unmatched junction bases numbered 9, after V lost 7 bases and J lost 7 bases. Primers for the PCR totalled 60 Vbeta and 13 Jbeta. This table comes from immunoSEQ multiplex PCR, and its TCRdb copy is limited to in-frame clones, with some not included. The sample lists around 150,000 clones, about 75% occurring once. With respect to this clone: Its antigen is currently unknown.

The clonotype was recovered from a woman between 45 and 65 years old in good health and CMV-seropositive. The chain combines TRBV2 with TRBJ1-4; 7 bases are a match to TRBD1. Source material: PBMCs. CDR3 nucleotide sequence: TGTGCCAGCAAATTGACAGGGAATGGTGAAAAACTGTTTTTT. Its protein is CASKLTGNGEKLFF.